The 7 T cell receptor beta chains in this list originate from one sample, sequenced in a study of blood T cell repertoires in COVID-19. The table came from immunoSEQ multiplex PCR; TCRdb's copy has only in-frame clones and leaves some out. The sample lists 150,000 to 200,000 clones; roughly 70% were seen once. Source material: peripheral blood. The receptors come from a woman older than 75 with acute or convalescent COVID-19.

A few counts support this clone. The genes are TRBV10-1 and TRBJ2-2; D perhaps matches TRBD1 (6 bases). The CDR3 consists of 13 residues. The V gene lost 6 bases and the J gene lost 6 bases, with 11 bases spanning the gap. CDR1 is WNHNN and CDR2 is SYGVQD in the germline V gene (reference sequence). CDR3 bases: TGCGCCAGCAGCAGGGGACAAGCCGGGGAGCTGTTTTTT. It specifies CASSRGQAGELFF.

This clone was observed a few times. The chain carries TRBV28 and TRBJ2-7; the D gene is possibly TRBD1 (7 bases). The CDR3 loop spans 14 amino acids. V lost 7 bases and J 2 bases, leaving 15 bases between the germline ends. Germline lookup yields CDR1 MDHEN and CDR2 SYDVKM. Written as DNA, the CDR3 is TGTGCCAGCAACGAGGCAGGGGGGACCTACGAGCAGTACTTC. The encoded protein is CASNEAGGTYEQYF. Supplemented by reference TRBV28 and TRBJ2-7, the full variable domain reads DVKVTQSSRYLVKRTGEKVFLECVQDMDHENMFWYRQDPGLGLRLIYFSYDVKMKEKGDIPEGYSVSREKKERFSLILESASTNQTSMYLCASNEAGGTYEQYFGPGTRLTVT.

This clone was seen only a few times. Other DNA sequences from this sample encode an identical CDR3 as well. The rearrangement joins TRBV30 to TRBJ2-1; maybe TRBD2 (6 bases). Germline V lookup: CDR1 GTSNPN, CDR2 SVGIG (reference sequence). V dropped 4 bases and J dropped 8 bases, with 18 bases sitting between them. This CDR3 is 14 amino acids long. Here the CDR3 reads CAWNLRGRGYEQFF. Written as DNA, the CDR3 is TGTGCCTGGAATCTACGGGGCCGGGGGTATGAGCAGTTCTTC.

On this clone: Other DNA sequences in this sample translate to the same CDR3. The chain couples TRBV7-2 to TRBJ2-7; 7 positions agree with TRBD1. The germline V gene has CDR1 SGHTA and CDR2 FQGNSA. With 5 bases clipped from V and 7 bases from J, the junction kept 5 bases outside the gene matches. The CDR3 has 12 amino acids. This chain's CDR3 is CASSLQGYEQYF. The CDR3, as DNA: TGTGCCAGCAGCCTACAGGGGTATGAGCAGTACTTC.

Only a few counts were recorded for this clone. The chain has TRBV14 and TRBJ1-2; D is undetermined. Germline CDR1 and CDR2: SGHDN and FVKESK. CDR3 length equals 14 residues. Trimming took off 3 bases at V and 4 bases at J, with 12 bases between the two ends. CDR3 nucleotide sequence: TGTGCCAGCAGCCAGTTATCGTCCGGCTATGGCTACACCTTC. Residues: CASSQLSSGYGYTF.

In this sample, this clone turned up once. This sample also contains other DNA sequences that code for the same CDR3. V gene TRBV19 combines with J gene TRBJ2-1; 9 bases fit TRBD2. The CDR3 consists of 14 residues. Trimming at V came to 8 bases and at J to 5 bases, leaving 7 bases not matched to a gene. The germline V gene encodes CDR1 LNHDA and CDR2 SQIVND (reference sequence). The CDR3 loop reads CASGLAGEDNEQFF. DNA for the CDR3: TGTGCCAGTGGTTTAGCGGGAGAGGACAATGAGCAGTTCTTC.

The chain carries TRBV30 and TRBJ2-5; 8 nucleotides align to TRBD1. This CDR3 has 13 amino acids. Germline trimming cut 2 bases from V and 5 bases from J; bases unmatched to any gene: 4. The germline V gene has CDR1 GTSNPN and CDR2 SVGIG (reference sequence). The CDR3 DNA sequence: TGTGCCTGGAGTAGGACAGGGTACGAGACCCAGTACTTC. It encodes CAWSRTGYETQYF.